Listed below are T cell receptor beta chains from one sample, sequenced in a study of blood T cell repertoires in COVID-19. The assay was immunoSEQ multiplex PCR, and TCRdb's table has in-frame clones only and misses some. The sample yields about 200,000 clones, 85% seen once. Sample: peripheral blood. Every receptor here comes from a woman aged 80 or older with acute or convalescent COVID-19. CDR3s include the opening cysteine and the closing phenylalanine or tryptophan. The order of the fields is J gene, V gene, CDR3 protein.

J: TRBJ2-5
V: TRBV11-2
CDR3: CASSFRLGETQYF

J: TRBJ1-1
V: TRBV18
CDR3: CASSRTPRDTEAFF

J: TRBJ2-5
V: TRBV7-7
CDR3: CASSTTIGAAATQYF

J: TRBJ2-7
V: TRBV12-3/TRBV12-4
CDR3: CASSRSYSYEQYF

J: TRBJ1-2
V: TRBV27
CDR3: CASSLSLYYGYTF

J: TRBJ1-4
V: TRBV5-4
CDR3: CASSLAGGMGEKLFF

J: TRBJ2-1
V: TRBV7-3
CDR3: CASSRNQGFDQFF

J: TRBJ1-5
V: TRBV28
CDR3: CASSFTAGGPYSNQPQHF

J: TRBJ2-7
V: TRBV27
CDR3: CASSLSGLAGGYYEQYF

J: TRBJ1-3
V: TRBV5-1
CDR3: CASSLEGGSGNTIYF

J: TRBJ2-1
V: TRBV7-2
CDR3: CASSYYNDEQFF

J: TRBJ1-1
V: TRBV2
CDR3: CASIAEMMNTEAFF

J: TRBJ2-3
V: TRBV28
CDR3: CASSLRGGRTDTQYF

J: TRBJ2-3
V: TRBV5-1
CDR3: CASSPAADTQYF

J: TRBJ2-7
V: TRBV3-1/TRBV3-2
CDR3: CASSRGRNYEQYF

J: TRBJ2-7
V: TRBV28
CDR3: CASSLGLYYEQYF

J: TRBJ1-2
V: TRBV6-5
CDR3: CASTESANYGYTF

J: TRBJ2-3
V: TRBV11-2
CDR3: CASSLAGGEITQYF

J: TRBJ2-7
V: TRBV14
CDR3: CASSQDEALPYEQYF

J: TRBJ1-2
V: TRBV6-2/TRBV6-3
CDR3: CASSFAGTARRRSYGYTF

J: TRBJ1-4
V: TRBV9
CDR3: CASSVGLATNEKLFF

J: TRBJ2-7
V: TRBV7-8
CDR3: CASSRTSGYEQYF

J: TRBJ1-1
V: TRBV27
CDR3: CASRLRGNTEAFF

J: TRBJ2-7
V: TRBV10-2
CDR3: CASSAAGGYEQYF

J: TRBJ2-5
V: TRBV2
CDR3: CASSARRRGQETQYF

J: TRBJ1-3
V: TRBV19
CDR3: CASETGNTIYF

J: TRBJ2-2
V: TRBV5-1
CDR3: CASEAGRTGELFF

J: TRBJ2-7
V: TRBV19
CDR3: CASRTKDRGIAYEQYF

J: TRBJ2-5
V: TRBV7-3
CDR3: CASSLHRGLQETQYF

J: TRBJ2-7
V: TRBV5-4
CDR3: CASSLMGTSFSGGQYF

J: TRBJ2-2
V: TRBV11-3
CDR3: CASSQGGSGMSGELFF

J: TRBJ2-1
V: TRBV3-1/TRBV3-2
CDR3: CASSQWPGTSGSIGEQFF

J: TRBJ1-3
V: TRBV6-5
CDR3: CASKGGAGNTIYF

J: TRBJ2-1
V: TRBV27
CDR3: CASSSPKREGRYEQFF

J: TRBJ1-4
V: TRBV6-5
CDR3: CASSHRGATNEKLFF

J: TRBJ2-3
V: TRBV7-8
CDR3: CASSLVSGGQYF

J: TRBJ2-3
V: TRBV3-1/TRBV3-2
CDR3: CASSETSGGDTQYF

J: TRBJ2-7
V: TRBV7-9
CDR3: CASSGHIGGLAGLYEQYF

J: TRBJ2-1
V: TRBV28
CDR3: CASSLGLTLNEQFF

J: TRBJ1-1
V: TRBV5-1
CDR3: CASSSGRTGTITMGTEAFF

J: TRBJ1-1
V: TRBV30
CDR3: CAWSVRIGHLNTEAFF

J: TRBJ1-2
V: TRBV19
CDR3: CASSIVWTGDYGYTF

J: TRBJ2-1
V: TRBV11-2
CDR3: CASSLVTTLKEFF

J: TRBJ2-7
V: TRBV9
CDR3: CASSVEGGAYEQYF

J: TRBJ1-5
V: TRBV6-2/TRBV6-3
CDR3: CASSYQSRGNQPQHF

J: TRBJ1-1
V: TRBV19
CDR3: CASSNRTGGNTEAFF

J: TRBJ1-2
V: TRBV28
CDR3: CASSFGQIQHYTF

J: TRBJ1-1
V: TRBV10-2
CDR3: CASSETDMNTEAFF

J: TRBJ2-1
V: TRBV2
CDR3: CASSLSGQGGEQFF

J: TRBJ2-3
V: TRBV25-1
CDR3: CASSRVGAFTDTQYF

J: TRBJ1-5
V: TRBV5-8
CDR3: CASSFQEGQPQHF

J: TRBJ1-1
V: TRBV20-1
CDR3: CSARAVLGAFF

J: TRBJ1-2
V: TRBV5-6
CDR3: CASSPTGANYGYTF

J: TRBJ2-2
V: TRBV9
CDR3: CASSGRRGNTGELFF

J: TRBJ2-1
V: TRBV5-1
CDR3: CASSPLGAQGYNEQFF

J: TRBJ1-5
V: TRBV7-8
CDR3: CASSLEGGLSNQPQHF

J: TRBJ2-7
V: TRBV3-1/TRBV3-2
CDR3: CASSSGLAGNYEQYF

J: TRBJ2-2
V: TRBV24-1
CDR3: CATSDPTGINTGELFF

J: TRBJ1-2
V: TRBV15
CDR3: CATSRDPLTTGAALDTF